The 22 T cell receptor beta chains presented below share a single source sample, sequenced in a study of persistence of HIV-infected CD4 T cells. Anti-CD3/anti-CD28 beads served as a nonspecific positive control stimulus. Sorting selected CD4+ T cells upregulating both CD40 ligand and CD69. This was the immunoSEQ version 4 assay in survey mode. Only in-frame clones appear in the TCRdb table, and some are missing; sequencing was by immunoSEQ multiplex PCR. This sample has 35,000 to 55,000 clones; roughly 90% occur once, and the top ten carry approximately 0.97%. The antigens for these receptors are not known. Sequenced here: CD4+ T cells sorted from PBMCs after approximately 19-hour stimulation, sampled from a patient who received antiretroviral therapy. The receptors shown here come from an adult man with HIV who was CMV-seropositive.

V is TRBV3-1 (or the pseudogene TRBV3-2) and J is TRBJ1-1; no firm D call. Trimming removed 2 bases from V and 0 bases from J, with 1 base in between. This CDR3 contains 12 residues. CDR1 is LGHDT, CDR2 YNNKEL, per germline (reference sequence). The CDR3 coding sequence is TGTGCCAGCAGCCAACTGAACACTGAAGCTTTCTTT. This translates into CASSQLNTEAFF.

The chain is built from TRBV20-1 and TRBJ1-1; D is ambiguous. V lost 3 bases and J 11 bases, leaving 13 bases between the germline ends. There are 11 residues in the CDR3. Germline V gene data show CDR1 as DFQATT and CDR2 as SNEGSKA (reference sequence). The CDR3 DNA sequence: TGCAGTGCTAGCCCCATCAACGGGGCTTTCTTT. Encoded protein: CSASPINGAFF.

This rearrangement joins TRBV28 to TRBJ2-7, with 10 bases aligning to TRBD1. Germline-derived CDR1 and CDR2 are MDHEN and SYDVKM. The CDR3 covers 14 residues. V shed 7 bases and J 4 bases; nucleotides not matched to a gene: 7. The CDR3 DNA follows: TGTGCCAGCACCTTCCGGGACAGGGGATACGAGCAGTACTTC. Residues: CASTFRDRGYEQYF.

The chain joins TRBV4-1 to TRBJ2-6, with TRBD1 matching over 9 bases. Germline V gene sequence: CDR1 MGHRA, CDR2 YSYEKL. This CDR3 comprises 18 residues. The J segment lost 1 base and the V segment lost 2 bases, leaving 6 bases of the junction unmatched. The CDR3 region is CASSQTGTGISGANVLTF. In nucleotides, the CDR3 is TGCGCCAGCAGCCAAACCGGGACAGGGATTTCTGGGGCCAACGTCCTGACTTTC.

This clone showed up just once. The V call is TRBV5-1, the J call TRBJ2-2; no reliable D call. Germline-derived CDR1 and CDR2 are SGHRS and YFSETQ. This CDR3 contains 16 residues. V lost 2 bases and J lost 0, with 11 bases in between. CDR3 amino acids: CASSLGSLTNTGELFF. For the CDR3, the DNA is TGCGCCAGCAGCTTAGGCAGCCTGACGAACACCGGGGAGCTGTTTTTT.

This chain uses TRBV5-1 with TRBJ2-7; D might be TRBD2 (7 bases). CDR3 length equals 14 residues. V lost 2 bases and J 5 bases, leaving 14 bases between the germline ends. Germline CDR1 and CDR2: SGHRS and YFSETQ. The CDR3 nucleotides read TGCGCCAGCAGCTTCGCAGTGCGGGGGCACGAGCAGTACTTC. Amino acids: CASSFAVRGHEQYF.

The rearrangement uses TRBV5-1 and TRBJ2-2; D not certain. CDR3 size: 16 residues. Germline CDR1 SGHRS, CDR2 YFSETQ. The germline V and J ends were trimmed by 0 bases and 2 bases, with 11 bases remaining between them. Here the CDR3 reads CASSLVAYVNTGELFF. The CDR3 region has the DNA TGCGCCAGCAGCTTGGTCGCCTATGTCAACACCGGGGAGCTGTTTTTT.

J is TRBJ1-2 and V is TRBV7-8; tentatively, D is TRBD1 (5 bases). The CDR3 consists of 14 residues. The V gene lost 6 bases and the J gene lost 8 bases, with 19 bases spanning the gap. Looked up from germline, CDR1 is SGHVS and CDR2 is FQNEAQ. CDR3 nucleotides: TGTGCCAGCAGACGCGACAGTTTCCCAGGGGGCTACACCTTC. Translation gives CASRRDSFPGGYTF.

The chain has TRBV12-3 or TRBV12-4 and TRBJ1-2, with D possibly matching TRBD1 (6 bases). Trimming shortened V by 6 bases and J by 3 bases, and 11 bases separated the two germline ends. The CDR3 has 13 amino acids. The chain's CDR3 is CASRGRTDYGYTF. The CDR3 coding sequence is TGTGCCAGCAGGGGGCGGACAGACTATGGCTACACCTTC.

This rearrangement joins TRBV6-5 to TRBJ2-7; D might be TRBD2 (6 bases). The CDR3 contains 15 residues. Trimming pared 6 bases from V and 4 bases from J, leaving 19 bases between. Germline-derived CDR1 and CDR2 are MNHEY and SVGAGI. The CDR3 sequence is CASRAPMGTAYEQYF. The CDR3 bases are TGTGCCAGCAGAGCCCCAATGGGGACTGCGTACGAGCAGTACTTC.

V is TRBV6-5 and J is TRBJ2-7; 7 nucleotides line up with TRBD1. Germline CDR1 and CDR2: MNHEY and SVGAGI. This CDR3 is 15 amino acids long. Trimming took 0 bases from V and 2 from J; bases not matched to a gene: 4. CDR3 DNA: TGTGCCAGCAGTTACTCGCGGCAGGGGGCCTACGAGCAGTACTTC. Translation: CASSYSRQGAYEQYF.

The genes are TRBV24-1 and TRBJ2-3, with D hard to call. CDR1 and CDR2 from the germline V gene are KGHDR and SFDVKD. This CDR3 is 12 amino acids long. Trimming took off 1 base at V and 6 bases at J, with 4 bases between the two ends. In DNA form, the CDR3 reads TGTGCCACCAGTGATTTACGGGATACGCAGTATTTT. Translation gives CATSDLRDTQYF.

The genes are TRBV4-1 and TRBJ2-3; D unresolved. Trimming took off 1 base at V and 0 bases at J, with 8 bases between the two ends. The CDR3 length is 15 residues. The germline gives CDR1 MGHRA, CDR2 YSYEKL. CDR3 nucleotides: TGCGCCAGCAGCCAAGCGGGCACGAGCACAGATACGCAGTATTTT. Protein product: CASSQAGTSTDTQYF.

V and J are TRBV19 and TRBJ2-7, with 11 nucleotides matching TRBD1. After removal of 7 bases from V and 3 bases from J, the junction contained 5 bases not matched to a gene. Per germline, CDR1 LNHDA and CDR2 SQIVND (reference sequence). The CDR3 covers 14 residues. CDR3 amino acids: CASTPGTGGYEQYF. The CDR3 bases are TGTGCCAGTACCCCAGGGACAGGGGGCTACGAGCAGTACTTC.

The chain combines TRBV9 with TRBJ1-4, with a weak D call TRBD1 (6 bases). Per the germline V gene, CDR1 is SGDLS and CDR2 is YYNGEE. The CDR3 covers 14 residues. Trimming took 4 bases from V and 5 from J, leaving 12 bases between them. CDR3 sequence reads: CASSRQVKNEKLFF. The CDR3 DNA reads TGTGCCAGCAGCAGACAGGTGAAGAATGAAAAACTGTTTTTT.

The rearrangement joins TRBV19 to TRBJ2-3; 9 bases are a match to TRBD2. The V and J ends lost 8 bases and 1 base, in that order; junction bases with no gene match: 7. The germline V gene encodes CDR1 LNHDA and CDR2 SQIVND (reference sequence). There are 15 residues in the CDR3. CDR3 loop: CASGSGGLRTDTQYF. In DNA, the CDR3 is TGTGCCAGTGGTAGCGGGGGTTTGCGCACAGATACGCAGTATTTT.

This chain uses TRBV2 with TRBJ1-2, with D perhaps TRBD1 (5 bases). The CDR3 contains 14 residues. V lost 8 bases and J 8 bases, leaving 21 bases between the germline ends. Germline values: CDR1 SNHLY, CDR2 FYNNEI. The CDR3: CASRLERGTGGYTF. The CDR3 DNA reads TGTGCCAGCCGTTTAGAGCGGGGCACTGGAGGCTACACCTTC.

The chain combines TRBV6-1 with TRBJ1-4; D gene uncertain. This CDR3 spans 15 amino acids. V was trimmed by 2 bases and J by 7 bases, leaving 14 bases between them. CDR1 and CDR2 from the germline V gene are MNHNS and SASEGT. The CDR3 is CASSEQGRPSEKLFF. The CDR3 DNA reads TGTGCCAGCAGTGAACAAGGCCGCCCGAGTGAAAAACTGTTTTTT.

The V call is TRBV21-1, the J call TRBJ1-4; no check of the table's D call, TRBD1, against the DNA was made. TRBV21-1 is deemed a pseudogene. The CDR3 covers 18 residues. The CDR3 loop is CASSKAHQTGSINEKLFF. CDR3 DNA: TGTGCCAGCAGCAAAGCGCACCAAACAGGATCCATTAATGAAAAACTGTTTTTT.

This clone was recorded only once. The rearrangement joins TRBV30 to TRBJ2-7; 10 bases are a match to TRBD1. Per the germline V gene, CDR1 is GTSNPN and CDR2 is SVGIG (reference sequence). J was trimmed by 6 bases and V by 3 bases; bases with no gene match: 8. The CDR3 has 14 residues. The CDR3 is CAWSPGTGVGEQYF. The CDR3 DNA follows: TGTGCCTGGAGCCCAGGGACAGGGGTAGGCGAGCAGTACTTC.

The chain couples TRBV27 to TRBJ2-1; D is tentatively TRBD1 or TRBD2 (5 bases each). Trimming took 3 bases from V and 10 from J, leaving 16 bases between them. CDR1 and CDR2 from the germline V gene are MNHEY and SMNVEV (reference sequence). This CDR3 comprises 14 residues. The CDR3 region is CASSLVDQRGEQFF. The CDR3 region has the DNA TGTGCCAGCAGTTTGGTCGACCAGAGGGGAGAGCAGTTCTTC.

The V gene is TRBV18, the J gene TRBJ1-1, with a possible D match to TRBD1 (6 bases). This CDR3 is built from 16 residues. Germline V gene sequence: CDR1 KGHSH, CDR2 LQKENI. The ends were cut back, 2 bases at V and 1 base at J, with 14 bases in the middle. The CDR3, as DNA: TGTGCCAGCTCACCAAGGGGGGAGGGGAAGAACACTGAAGCTTTCTTT. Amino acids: CASSPRGEGKNTEAFF.